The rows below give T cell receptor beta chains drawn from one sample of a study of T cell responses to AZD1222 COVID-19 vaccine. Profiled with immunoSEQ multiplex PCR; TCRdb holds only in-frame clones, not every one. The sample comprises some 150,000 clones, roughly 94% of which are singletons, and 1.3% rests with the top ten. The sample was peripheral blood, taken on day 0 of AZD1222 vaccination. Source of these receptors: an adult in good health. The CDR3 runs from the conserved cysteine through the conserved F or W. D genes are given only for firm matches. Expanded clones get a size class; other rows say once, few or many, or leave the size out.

cdr3_aa: CASSVGFLETQYF
cdr3_nt: TGTGCCAGCAGCGTAGGGTTTTTAGAGACCCAGTACTTC
j_call: TRBJ2-5
d_call: .
clone_size: .
v_call: TRBV9

cdr3_aa: CASSEAGHPETQYF
cdr3_nt: TGCGCCAGCAGTGAGGCGGGCCACCCAGAGACCCAGTACTTC
j_call: TRBJ2-5
d_call: .
clone_size: .
v_call: TRBV10-2

cdr3_aa: CASSLGQGTMGEKLFF
cdr3_nt: TGTGCCAGCAGCTTGGGACAGGGGACTATGGGGGAAAAACTGTTTTTT
j_call: TRBJ1-4
d_call: TRBD1
clone_size: .
v_call: TRBV5-8

cdr3_aa: CASSPRGGFSGELFF
cdr3_nt: TGTGCCAGCTCCCCCAGGGGAGGTTTCTCCGGGGAGCTGTTTTTT
j_call: TRBJ2-2
d_call: .
clone_size: .
v_call: TRBV27

cdr3_aa: CASSLVAGNEKLFF
cdr3_nt: TGTGCCAGCAGCTTAGTGGCGGGTAATGAAAAACTGTTTTTT
j_call: TRBJ1-4
d_call: .
clone_size: .
v_call: TRBV7-9

cdr3_aa: CASSSQDNYGYTF
cdr3_nt: TGTGCCAGCAGTTCGCAGGATAACTATGGCTACACCTTC
j_call: TRBJ1-2
d_call: .
clone_size: .
v_call: TRBV6-5

cdr3_aa: CASSALGGGWETQYF
cdr3_nt: TGCGCCAGCAGTGCCCTAGGGGGGGGCTGGGAGACCCAGTACTTC
j_call: TRBJ2-5
d_call: .
clone_size: .
v_call: TRBV10-2

cdr3_aa: CASSYSGASGNTIYF
cdr3_nt: TGTGCCAGCAGTTACTCGGGGGCGTCTGGAAACACCATATATTTT
j_call: TRBJ1-3
d_call: .
clone_size: .
v_call: TRBV6-5

cdr3_aa: CASSPGTGDIDEQFF
cdr3_nt: TGCGCCAGCAGCCCCGGGACAGGGGACATCGATGAGCAGTTCTTC
j_call: TRBJ2-1
d_call: TRBD1
clone_size: .
v_call: TRBV5-1

cdr3_aa: CASSQEGAKGAAGYTF
cdr3_nt: TGTGCCAGCAGCCAAGAGGGGGCCAAGGGGGCGGCGGGCTACACCTTC
j_call: TRBJ1-2
d_call: TRBD1
clone_size: .
v_call: TRBV3-1/TRBV3-2

cdr3_aa: CASSYLDSNYGYTF
cdr3_nt: TGTGCCAGCAGCTACTTGGACAGCAACTATGGCTACACCTTC
j_call: TRBJ1-2
d_call: .
clone_size: .
v_call: TRBV7-9

cdr3_aa: CATSDFKTETQYF
cdr3_nt: TGTGCCACCAGTGATTTCAAAACAGAGACCCAGTACTTC
j_call: TRBJ2-5
d_call: .
clone_size: .
v_call: TRBV24-1

cdr3_aa: CASSLNGNTIYF
cdr3_nt: TGTGCCAGCAGCTTGAATGGAAACACCATATATTTT
j_call: TRBJ1-3
d_call: .
clone_size: .
v_call: TRBV7-2

cdr3_aa: CASSLGLGLGYTF
cdr3_nt: TGTGCCAGCAGCTTAGGACTGGGGCTCGGCTACACCTTC
j_call: TRBJ1-2
d_call: .
clone_size: .
v_call: TRBV7-9

cdr3_aa: CASSYNPGQGTGYTF
cdr3_nt: TGTGCCAGCAGCTACAATCCGGGACAGGGTACTGGCTACACCTTC
j_call: TRBJ1-2
d_call: TRBD1
clone_size: .
v_call: TRBV28

cdr3_aa: CASRDRVNSPLHF
cdr3_nt: TGTGCCAGCAGGGACAGAGTTAATTCACCCCTCCACTTT
j_call: TRBJ1-6
d_call: .
clone_size: .
v_call: TRBV3-1/TRBV3-2

cdr3_aa: CASSPPGRPLVGYTF
cdr3_nt: TGTGCCAGCTCACCACCGGGCAGACCCCTAGTGGGCTACACCTTC
j_call: TRBJ1-2
d_call: .
clone_size: .
v_call: TRBV18

cdr3_aa: CASSARLAGGLLEFF
cdr3_nt: TGTGCCAGCAGCGCCCGACTAGCGGGAGGGCTCCTGGAGTTCTTC
j_call: TRBJ2-1
d_call: TRBD2
clone_size: once
v_call: TRBV5-6

cdr3_aa: CASSLGGTGQPQHF
cdr3_nt: TGTGCCAGCAGCTTAGGGGGGACAGGGCAGCCCCAGCATTTT
j_call: TRBJ1-5
d_call: TRBD1
clone_size: .
v_call: TRBV7-9

cdr3_aa: CASSPRTTNEKLFF
cdr3_nt: TGTGCCAGCTCACCACGGACAACTAATGAAAAACTGTTTTTT
j_call: TRBJ1-4
d_call: .
clone_size: .
v_call: TRBV18

cdr3_aa: CASSFYAAGTPLYGYTF
cdr3_nt: TGTGCCAGCAGTTTCTATGCCGCCGGGACGCCTTTATATGGCTACACCTTC
j_call: TRBJ1-2
d_call: .
clone_size: once
v_call: TRBV28

cdr3_aa: CASRPPPGGGPTDNEQFF
cdr3_nt: TGTGCCAGCAGACCACCCCCTGGCGGGGGCCCCACAGACAATGAGCAGTTCTTC
j_call: TRBJ2-1
d_call: .
clone_size: .
v_call: TRBV11-2

cdr3_aa: CASRTASSNQPQHF
cdr3_nt: TGTGCCAGCAGGACAGCCTCAAGCAATCAGCCCCAGCATTTT
j_call: TRBJ1-5
d_call: .
clone_size: .
v_call: TRBV2

cdr3_aa: CASVSGTGFGYTF
cdr3_nt: TGTGCCAGCGTTTCCGGGACAGGGTTTGGCTACACCTTC
j_call: TRBJ1-2
d_call: TRBD1
clone_size: .
v_call: TRBV28

cdr3_aa: CASSRRVRTDTQYF
cdr3_nt: TGTGCCAGCAGCCGCCGTGTACGCACAGATACGCAGTATTTT
j_call: TRBJ2-3
d_call: .
clone_size: .
v_call: TRBV14

cdr3_aa: CASSLGVNTEAFF
cdr3_nt: TGTGCCAGTAGTTTGGGGGTGAACACTGAAGCTTTCTTT
j_call: TRBJ1-1
d_call: .
clone_size: .
v_call: TRBV19

cdr3_aa: CASSYIGGNQPQHF
cdr3_nt: TGTGCCAGCAGTTATATTGGGGGCAATCAGCCCCAGCATTTT
j_call: TRBJ1-5
d_call: .
clone_size: .
v_call: TRBV2

cdr3_aa: CASSPLSGSYNEQFF
cdr3_nt: TGTGCCAGCTCACCCCTTAGCGGCTCCTACAATGAGCAGTTCTTC
j_call: TRBJ2-1
d_call: .
clone_size: .
v_call: TRBV18

cdr3_aa: CASSFGSLDEQFF
cdr3_nt: TGTGCCAGCAGCTTTGGCAGCCTTGATGAGCAGTTCTTC
j_call: TRBJ2-1
d_call: .
clone_size: .
v_call: TRBV11-2

cdr3_aa: CSVAGSGEETQYF
cdr3_nt: TGCAGCGTTGCCGGATCAGGGGAAGAGACCCAGTACTTC
j_call: TRBJ2-5
d_call: .
clone_size: .
v_call: TRBV29-1

cdr3_aa: CASSEILGANEKLFF
cdr3_nt: TGTGCCAGCAGTGAAATCCTCGGAGCAAATGAAAAACTGTTTTTT
j_call: TRBJ1-4
d_call: .
clone_size: .
v_call: TRBV2

cdr3_aa: CASSPGTVSEKLFF
cdr3_nt: TGCGCCAGCAGCCCCGGGACAGTAAGCGAAAAACTGTTTTTT
j_call: TRBJ1-4
d_call: TRBD1
clone_size: .
v_call: TRBV5-1

cdr3_aa: CASSLVDQPQHF
cdr3_nt: TGTGCCAGCAGCTTAGTTGATCAGCCCCAGCATTTT
j_call: TRBJ1-5
d_call: .
clone_size: .
v_call: TRBV7-9

cdr3_aa: CASSQAGSGSPNEQFF
cdr3_nt: TGCGCCAGCAGCCAGGCCGGAAGCGGGAGTCCCAATGAGCAGTTCTTC
j_call: TRBJ2-1
d_call: TRBD2
clone_size: .
v_call: TRBV4-3

cdr3_aa: CATKPGQGYNEQFF
cdr3_nt: TGTGCCACCAAGCCGGGACAGGGATACAATGAGCAGTTCTTC
j_call: TRBJ2-1
d_call: TRBD1
clone_size: .
v_call: TRBV19

cdr3_aa: CASSPTALNTEAFF
cdr3_nt: TGCGCCAGCAGCCCGACAGCGCTGAACACTGAAGCTTTCTTT
j_call: TRBJ1-1
d_call: .
clone_size: .
v_call: TRBV4-1

cdr3_aa: CASSLRGLAYNEQFF
cdr3_nt: TGTGCCAGCAGCCTGAGGGGATTGGCCTACAATGAGCAGTTCTTC
j_call: TRBJ2-1
d_call: .
clone_size: .
v_call: TRBV13

cdr3_aa: CASSLSGAEAFF
cdr3_nt: TGTGCCAGCAGTTTATCGGGAGCAGAAGCTTTCTTT
j_call: TRBJ1-1
d_call: .
clone_size: .
v_call: TRBV28

cdr3_aa: CASSLEGAGGIQETQYF
cdr3_nt: TGTGCCAGTAGTCTAGAGGGGGCCGGCGGAATCCAAGAGACCCAGTACTTC
j_call: TRBJ2-5
d_call: TRBD1
clone_size: .
v_call: TRBV19

cdr3_aa: CASSLLPAVIVNTEAFF
cdr3_nt: TGTGCCAGCAGCTTACTCCCGGCGGTCATCGTTAACACTGAAGCTTTCTTT
j_call: TRBJ1-1
d_call: .
clone_size: .
v_call: TRBV11-2

cdr3_aa: CASSLVPTSGVLETQYF
cdr3_nt: TGCGCCAGCAGCTTGGTGCCGACTAGCGGGGTCCTGGAGACCCAGTACTTC
j_call: TRBJ2-5
d_call: TRBD2
clone_size: few
v_call: TRBV5-1

cdr3_aa: CASRPGEFTDTQYF
cdr3_nt: TGTGCCAGCAGACCGGGGGAGTTCACAGATACGCAGTATTTT
j_call: TRBJ2-3
d_call: .
clone_size: .
v_call: TRBV5-5

cdr3_aa: CASSKSGVSLYGYTF
cdr3_nt: TGTGCCAGCAGTAAGTCCGGGGTTTCGTTGTATGGCTACACCTTC
j_call: TRBJ1-2
d_call: .
clone_size: .
v_call: TRBV5-6

cdr3_aa: CASSPSWNTEAFF
cdr3_nt: TGTGCCAGCAGCCCGAGCTGGAACACTGAAGCTTTCTTT
j_call: TRBJ1-1
d_call: .
clone_size: .
v_call: TRBV7-9

cdr3_aa: CASSSPGTGYTF
cdr3_nt: TGTGCCAGCAGTTCTCCCGGGACTGGCTACACCTTC
j_call: TRBJ1-2
d_call: .
clone_size: .
v_call: TRBV12-3/TRBV12-4

cdr3_aa: CASSDWTVNTEAFF
cdr3_nt: TGTGCCAGCAGTGATTGGACAGTCAACACTGAAGCTTTCTTT
j_call: TRBJ1-1
d_call: .
clone_size: .
v_call: TRBV2

cdr3_aa: CASSEQGRIPLGSSGANVLTF
cdr3_nt: TGTGCCAGCAGCGAACAGGGTCGGATCCCCCTGGGAAGCTCTGGGGCCAACGTCCTGACTTTC
j_call: TRBJ2-6
d_call: .
clone_size: .
v_call: TRBV9

cdr3_aa: CASSSSREGGPGLNEQFF
cdr3_nt: TGCGCCAGCAGCTCGTCCCGGGAGGGGGGGCCCGGTCTCAATGAGCAGTTCTTC
j_call: TRBJ2-1
d_call: TRBD2
clone_size: .
v_call: TRBV5-1

cdr3_aa: CASRRRGGQLTNTEAFF
cdr3_nt: TGTGCCAGCAGAAGGCGAGGGGGACAGCTCACGAACACTGAAGCTTTCTTT
j_call: TRBJ1-1
d_call: TRBD1
clone_size: .
v_call: TRBV5-8

cdr3_aa: CASSYRGGLSYNEQFF
cdr3_nt: TGTGCCAGCAGTTACCGAGGGGGATTGTCCTACAATGAGCAGTTCTTC
j_call: TRBJ2-1
d_call: .
clone_size: .
v_call: TRBV6-5